Listed below are T cell receptor beta chains from one sample, sequenced in a study of blood T cell repertoires in COVID-19. TCRdb keeps only in-frame clones here, not all; method: immunoSEQ multiplex PCR. The table shows about 320,000 clones, with about 85% occurring only once. Material: PBMCs or T cells enriched from blood (not recorded which). The source is a woman aged 25 to 45 who had been exposed to COVID-19. Each CDR3 is given with its conserved first and last residue. A D gene is named only where the DNA matches it firmly. For some rows the clone size is stated as once, few or many, or as a class when expanded; others skip it.

d_call j_call v_call clone_size cdr3_aa cdr3_nt
NA TRBJ2-3 TRBV9 NA CASSVPGTDTQYF TGTGCCAGCAGCGTACCGGGCACAGATACGCAGTATTTT
TRBD2 TRBJ2-5 TRBV7-3 NA CASSEWGLAGEETQYF TGTGCCAGCAGCGAATGGGGACTAGCGGGAGAAGAGACCCAGTACTTC
TRBD1 TRBJ2-2 TRBV5-1 NA CASSLRTGDTGELFF TGCGCCAGCAGCCTTCGGACAGGGGACACCGGGGAGCTGTTTTTT
TRBD2 TRBJ2-7 TRBV28 NA CASQTAGGPGLEQYF TGTGCCAGCCAAACAGCGGGAGGGCCCGGCCTCGAGCAGTACTTC
TRBD1 TRBJ2-3 TRBV7-3 NA CASSLRDREQDTQYF TGTGCCAGCAGCTTACGGGACAGGGAACAAGATACGCAGTATTTT
TRBD1 TRBJ2-7 TRBV5-1 NA CASSRDSTYEQYF TGCGCCAGCAGCCGGGACAGTACCTACGAGCAGTACTTC
NA TRBJ2-3 TRBV7-9 NA CASRLSGQGRTDTQYF TGTGCCAGCAGGCTCAGCGGGCAGGGTCGCACAGATACGCAGTATTTT
TRBD1 TRBJ2-7 TRBV7-9 NA CASSSSGQGNYEQYF TGTGCCAGCAGCTCCTCCGGACAGGGAAACTACGAGCAGTACTTC
TRBD1 TRBJ2-3 TRBV2 NA CASSDGQGATDTQYF TGTGCCAGCAGTGATGGGCAGGGGGCCACAGATACGCAGTATTTT
NA TRBJ2-1 TRBV7-3 NA CASSLRSGQGLSYNEQFF TGTGCCAGCAGCTTACGTAGTGGGCAGGGGCTATCCTACAATGAGCAGTTCTTC
NA TRBJ2-5 TRBV28 NA CAICTGLSETQYF TGTGCCATATGTACAGGCCTATCGGAGACCCAGTACTTC
TRBD1 TRBJ1-2 TRBV5-5 NA CASSPQGAYYGYTF TGTGCCAGCAGCCCACAGGGGGCCTACTATGGCTACACCTTC
TRBD2 TRBJ2-7 TRBV19 NA CASNIDLAGVGEQYF TGTGCCAGTAACATCGACCTAGCGGGAGTTGGGGAGCAGTACTTC
TRBD2 TRBJ2-1 TRBV5-1 NA CASSLERGALDNEQFF TGCGCCAGCAGCTTGGAGCGGGGGGCTTTGGACAATGAGCAGTTCTTC
NA TRBJ2-2 TRBV27 NA CASTPGGQGYTGELFF TGTGCCAGCACCCCCGGGGGGCAAGGGTACACCGGGGAGCTGTTTTTT
TRBD1 TRBJ1-4 TRBV5-1 NA CASSFRDRDEKLFF TGCGCCAGCAGCTTCCGGGACAGGGACGAAAAACTGTTTTTT
TRBD2 TRBJ2-1 TRBV10-1 NA CASSESGLAGVRQFF TGCGCCAGCAGTGAATCGGGACTAGCGGGGGTACGGCAGTTCTTC
TRBD1 TRBJ2-2 TRBV30 NA CASPGQGRVSQTGELFF TGTGCCTCCCCTGGACAGGGGCGGGTTAGTCAAACCGGGGAGCTGTTTTTT
NA TRBJ1-6 TRBV4-3 NA CASSQDQQTSNSPLHF TGCGCCAGCAGCCAAGATCAACAGACATCTAATTCACCCCTCCACTTT
TRBD1 TRBJ1-1 TRBV5-5 NA CASSLNEGAVTEAFF TGTGCCAGCAGCTTGAATGAGGGGGCGGTGACTGAAGCTTTCTTT
TRBD1 TRBJ2-7 TRBV2 NA CASRGTGAHEQYF TGTGCCAGCAGGGGAACAGGGGCCCACGAGCAGTACTTC
TRBD1 TRBJ1-6 TRBV9 NA CASSATGEPTYNSPLHF TGTGCCAGCAGCGCAACAGGGGAGCCCACCTATAATTCACCCCTCCACTTT
NA TRBJ2-7 TRBV6-4 NA CASSDLSNRKAIERSSYEQYF TGTGCCAGCAGTGACTTGTCAAACAGGAAAGCTATTGAACGGAGCTCCTACGAGCAGTACTTC
TRBD1 TRBJ2-7 TRBV27 once CASSITGGSYEQYF TGTGCCAGCAGCATAACAGGGGGCTCCTACGAGCAGTACTTC
TRBD1 TRBJ1-2 TRBV4-3 once CASSQLQGGKYGYTF TGCGCCAGCAGCCAACTCCAGGGGGGAAAATATGGCTACACCTTC
NA TRBJ1-2 TRBV6-5 few CASSYSRGVSGYTF TGTGCCAGCAGTTACTCACGGGGGGTTAGTGGCTACACCTTC
TRBD2 TRBJ2-5 TRBV28 NA CASSSLAGREETQYF TGTGCCAGCAGTTCACTAGCGGGGCGAGAAGAGACCCAGTACTTC
NA TRBJ2-7 TRBV11-2 once CASSLGPTQNYEQYF TGTGCCAGCAGCTTAGGGCCAACACAAAACTACGAGCAGTACTTC
NA TRBJ1-1 TRBV11-2 NA CASSLTGNTEAFF TGTGCCAGCAGCTTAACAGGAAATACTGAAGCTTTCTTT
TRBD1 TRBJ1-4 TRBV7-2 once CASSLGSGTGGEKLFF TGTGCCAGCAGCTTAGGATCTGGGACAGGGGGTGAAAAACTGTTTTTT
TRBD1 TRBJ1-1 TRBV5-6 NA CASSSRMGQGARGTEAFF TGTGCCAGCAGCTCCCGAATGGGACAGGGGGCGCGGGGAACTGAAGCTTTCTTT
TRBD2 TRBJ2-1 TRBV27 NA CASSPNRGLAGGAGNEQFF TGTGCCAGCAGCCCAAATCGCGGACTAGCGGGGGGTGCCGGCAATGAGCAGTTCTTC
NA TRBJ1-3 TRBV30 NA CAWDYSGNTIYF TGTGCCTGGGATTACTCTGGAAACACCATATATTTT